The 19 T cell receptor beta chains below all came from one sample that was sequenced in a study of cytomegalovirus exposure and HLA in healthy donors. It was with 60 Vbeta and 13 Jbeta primers that the PCR ran. Here immunoSEQ multiplex PCR was the method, and the copy in TCRdb shows in-frame clones only, minus some. Of fewer than 95,000 clones in the sample, roughly four fifths were seen once. The sequenced sample consisted of PBMCs. The receptor source for this set is a young man in good health and CMV-seronegative.

The CDR3 bases are TGTGCCAGCAGTGAAGATGAGGGCCACGAGCAGTACTTC. Translated: CASSEDEGHEQYF. J is TRBJ2-7 and V is TRBV2, with a possible D match to TRBD2 (5 bases). Trimming removed 1 base at V and 5 bases at J, with 9 bases between. Per the germline V gene, CDR1 is SNHLY and CDR2 is FYNNEI. This CDR3 is 13 amino acids long.

The gene calls are TRBV4-1 and TRBJ2-1; the D gene is possibly TRBD1 (5 bases). Germline assignment: CDR1 MGHRA and CDR2 YSYEKL. Deletions cut 1 base from V and 4 bases from J, with 8 bases between. The CDR3 runs 14 residues. The CDR3 DNA follows: TGCGCCAGCAGCCAAGGACAGCCGTACAATGAGCAGTTCTTC. It encodes CASSQGQPYNEQFF.

The chain uses TRBV7-2 and TRBJ1-6, with a tentative D call TRBD1 (5 bases). The CDR3 spans 14 residues. Germline V gene data show CDR1 as SGHTA and CDR2 as FQGNSA. V was shortened by 4 bases and J by 7 bases, with 11 bases between the two germline ends. CDR3 nucleotide sequence: TGTGCCAGCAGCTCAGGGATTTCGAATTCACCCCTCCACTTT. Amino acid sequence: CASSSGISNSPLHF.

The chain couples TRBV9 to TRBJ1-1, with a weak D call TRBD1 (5 bases). Deletions cut 4 bases from V and 3 bases from J, with 19 bases between. In germline, CDR1 is SGDLS, CDR2 YYNGEE. The CDR3 loop spans 16 amino acids. CDR3 in amino acids: CASSPVSQGLDTEAFF. The CDR3 nucleotides are TGTGCCAGCAGCCCGGTGAGCCAGGGCCTGGACACTGAAGCTTTCTTT.

The chain has TRBV7-2 and TRBJ2-7, with no clear D. The length of the CDR3 is 15 residues. Germline values: CDR1 SGHTA, CDR2 FQGNSA. V was trimmed by 5 bases and J by 0 bases, leaving 14 bases between them. The CDR3 bases are TGTGCCAGCAGCGTAAACTACGCCCTCTCCTACGAGCAGTACTTC. Its protein is CASSVNYALSYEQYF. The complete variable domain, with remaining parts taken from reference TRBV7-2 and TRBJ2-7, reads GAGVSQSPSNKVTEKGKDVELRCDPISGHTALYWYRQSLGQGLEFLIYFQGNSAPDKSGLPSDRFSAERTGGSVSTLTIQRTQQEDSAVYLCASSVNYALSYEQYFGPGTRLTVT.

The genes are TRBV7-8 and TRBJ2-5, with 8 positions matching TRBD2. The length of the CDR3 is 18 residues. Unmatched junction bases numbered 13, after V lost 1 base and J lost 3 bases. Germline CDR1 SGHVS, CDR2 FQNEAQ. CDR3 in amino acids: CASSLGLAGTYHKETQYF. The CDR3 bases are TGTGCCAGCAGCTTAGGGTTAGCGGGGACATACCATAAAGAGACCCAGTACTTC.

DNA for the CDR3: TGTGCCAGCAGTGGATACACAACCCGGGGGGGGAGCACAGATACGCAGTATTTT. Translation: CASSGYTTRGGSTDTQYF. This chain connects TRBV2 to TRBJ2-3; TRBD2 matches 8 bases. V dropped 4 bases and J dropped 0; count of bases not matched to a gene: 12. This CDR3 is built from 18 residues. Per germline, CDR1 SNHLY and CDR2 FYNNEI.

This chain uses TRBV6-1 with TRBJ1-1; tentatively, D is TRBD1 (5 bases). The CDR3 consists of 15 residues. V lost 2 bases and J lost 1, with 11 bases in between. Germline CDR1 and CDR2: MNHNS and SASEGT. CDR3 residues: CASSEPDGGNTEAFF. The CDR3 DNA sequence: TGTGCCAGCAGTGAACCCGACGGGGGGAACACTGAAGCTTTCTTT.

The chain is built from TRBV29-1 and TRBJ1-5; a weak D match, TRBD1 (6 bases). The CDR3 runs to 13 residues. V lost 7 bases and J 3 bases, leaving 13 bases between the germline ends. Germline lookup yields CDR1 SQVTM and CDR2 ANQGSEA. CDR3 DNA: TGCAGCGCTGGGGACACGAACAATCAGCCCCAGCATTTT. Translating gives CSAGDTNNQPQHF.

V gene TRBV2 combines with J gene TRBJ2-2, with 10 bases matching TRBD1. Losses at the gene ends were 6 bases for V and 2 bases for J; bases not matched to a gene: 6. This CDR3 is 16 amino acids long. In germline, CDR1 is SNHLY, CDR2 FYNNEI. CDR3 residues: CASSQRDRGNTGELFF. Written as DNA, the CDR3 is TGTGCCAGCAGCCAGAGGGACAGGGGAAACACCGGGGAGCTGTTTTTT.

This clone came up a few times. V gene TRBV27 combines with J gene TRBJ1-2, with D possibly matching TRBD1 (6 bases). CDR3 size: 13 residues. V was trimmed by 0 bases and J by 7 bases, leaving 9 bases between them. Germline lookup yields CDR1 MNHEY and CDR2 SMNVEV (reference sequence). CDR3 sequence reads: CASSLSGGLGYTF. CDR3 nucleotide sequence: TGTGCCAGCAGTTTATCCGGGGGGCTTGGCTACACCTTC.

The chain uses TRBV5-4 and TRBJ2-1; 7 bases agree with TRBD1. Trimming took 4 bases from V and 7 from J; bases not matched to a gene: 11. CDR3 length equals 15 residues. Germline-derived CDR1 and CDR2 are SGHNT and YYREEE (reference sequence). The CDR3 is CASSPDREARNEQFF. The CDR3 coding sequence is TGTGCCAGCAGCCCCGACAGGGAAGCTAGGAATGAGCAGTTCTTC.

The chain carries TRBV14 and TRBJ1-4, with TRBD1 matching over 9 bases. Germline-derived CDR1 and CDR2 are SGHDN and FVKESK. The CDR3 length is 11 residues. Losses at the gene ends were 3 bases for V and 14 bases for J; bases not matched to a gene: 1. The DNA for the CDR3 is TGTGCCAGCAGCCAGGGACAGGGTCTGTTTTTT. Its protein product is CASSQGQGLFF.

J is TRBJ1-2 and V is TRBV4-3; D uncertain. Germline lookup yields CDR1 LGHNA and CDR2 YSLEER. This CDR3 has 14 residues. Trimming took 0 bases from V and 1 from J, leaving 6 bases between them. The CDR3 bases are TGCGCCAGCAGCCAAGATAGAGGTAACTATGGCTACACCTTC. This codes for CASSQDRGNYGYTF.

J is TRBJ1-2 and V is TRBV19; possibly TRBD1 for D (5 bases). This CDR3 has 15 amino acids. Germline V gene lookup returns CDR1 LNHDA and CDR2 SQIVND (reference sequence). V shed 3 bases and J shed 0 bases, with 11 bases lying between them. This CDR3 reads CASSISRETNYGYTF. The CDR3 DNA reads TGTGCCAGTAGTATCTCCAGGGAAACTAACTATGGCTACACCTTC.

The chain recombines TRBV7-9 with TRBJ1-2; D perhaps matches TRBD1 (5 bases). The germline CDR1 and CDR2 sequences are SEHNR and FQNEAQ (reference sequence). The ends were cut back, 5 bases at V and 5 bases at J, with 15 bases in the middle. The CDR3 totals 14 residues. CDR3 protein: CASSGPAGRYGYTF. In DNA, the CDR3 is TGTGCCAGCAGCGGACCGGCAGGGAGGTATGGCTACACCTTC.

The rearrangement links TRBV19 to TRBJ2-7; TRBD1 might be the D (6 bases). This CDR3 is 13 amino acids long. Trimming stripped 3 bases from V and 5 bases from J, with 11 bases between. Germline CDR1 and CDR2: LNHDA and SQIVND (reference sequence). CDR3 protein: CASSIQGLDEQYF. The CDR3 DNA sequence: TGTGCCAGTAGTATCCAGGGGCTGGACGAGCAGTACTTC.

The gene calls are TRBV9 and TRBJ1-1; 7 nucleotides match TRBD1. The germline V gene encodes CDR1 SGDLS and CDR2 YYNGEE. V gave up 2 bases and J gave up 5 bases; unmatched junction bases: 24. CDR3 length: 20 amino acids. The CDR3 loop reads CASSVYGTVGPGSGRTEAFF. CDR3 nucleotide sequence: TGTGCCAGCAGCGTGTACGGGACAGTTGGACCGGGGTCCGGAAGGACTGAAGCTTTCTTT.

This clone was counted a few times. J is TRBJ1-1 and V is TRBV4-1; D gene uncertain. V lost 1 base to trimming and J lost 11 bases, with 14 bases between them. The CDR3 extends over 13 amino acids. Germline values: CDR1 MGHRA, CDR2 YSYEKL. The chain's CDR3 is CASSQAFGQSAFF. The CDR3 region has the DNA TGCGCCAGCAGCCAAGCGTTTGGGCAGTCGGCTTTCTTT.